The present T cell receptor (beta chain) was sequenced within a study of blood T cell repertoires in COVID-19. This clone was recorded once. The germline CDR1 and CDR2 sequences are SGHRS and YFSETQ. After removal of 2 bases from V and 5 bases from J, the junction contained 5 bases not matched to a gene. CDR3 size: 14 residues. Libraries were prepared by immunoSEQ multiplex PCR; TCRdb keeps only in-frame clonotypes and omits some of them. This sample has 200,000 to 300,000 clones, with 80% to 90% found just once. The chain has TRBV5-1 and TRBJ2-3; 7 nucleotides match TRBD2. The clonotype was recovered from a man between 60 and 75 years old with acute or convalescent COVID-19. The specimen sequenced was peripheral blood. This CDR3 reads CASSFRLAQDTQYF. The CDR3 DNA reads as TGCGCCAGCAGCTTCCGACTAGCTCAAGATACGCAGTATTTT. Looking up the rest from reference TRBV5-1 and TRBJ2-3 gives the full variable domain: KAGVTQTPRYLIKTRGQQVTLSCSPISGHRSVSWYQQTPGQGLQFLFEYFSETQRNKGNFPGRFSGRQFSNSRSEMNVSTLELGDSALYLCASSFRLAQDTQYFGPGTRLTVL.